This passage covers 27 T cell receptor beta chains from one sample sequenced in a study of cytomegalovirus exposure and HLA in healthy donors. Both 60 Vbeta primers and 13 Jbeta primers went into the PCR. Some clones are missing from TCRdb's copy, which holds only in-frame ones; the method was immunoSEQ multiplex PCR. The sample lists tens of thousands of clones, roughly 80% occurring once. The sample consisted of PBMCs. The source of these receptors is a girl aged 2-10 years in good health and CMV-seropositive.

The chain has TRBV9 and TRBJ2-7; TRBD2 aligns across 7 bases. The CDR3 runs 14 residues. In germline, CDR1 is SGDLS, CDR2 YYNGEE. With V trimmed by 0 bases and J by 3 bases, 3 bases remained unmatched. The CDR3 protein is CASSVVASGYEQYF. Here the CDR3 DNA reads TGTGCCAGCAGCGTAGTCGCTAGCGGCTACGAGCAGTACTTC.

This clone occurred a few times. CDR3 DNA: TGTGCCAGCATTCGGGACAGGTATGGCTACACCTTC. Translated: CASIRDRYGYTF. V is TRBV6-1 and J is TRBJ1-2; 8 bases are a match to TRBD1. Germline assignment: CDR1 MNHNS and CDR2 SASEGT. The CDR3 has 12 residues. V trimming: 7 bases; J trimming: 5 bases; junction bases outside the gene matches: 3.

The chain links TRBV27 to TRBJ2-2, with 13 bases fitting TRBD2. Germline V CDR1 and CDR2: MNHEY, SMNVEV (reference sequence). With V trimmed by 4 bases and J by 7 bases, 6 bases remained unmatched. This CDR3 contains 16 residues. In DNA, the CDR3 is TGTGCCAGCAGTTCACTAGCGGGAGGGCCGAACGGGGAGCTGTTTTTT. It translates to CASSSLAGGPNGELFF.

The chain is built from TRBV4-3 and TRBJ1-6; possible D gene TRBD1, 5 bases. Trimming shortened V by 3 bases and J by 14 bases, and 26 bases separated the two germline ends. Per the germline V gene, CDR1 is LGHNA and CDR2 is YSLEER. This CDR3 is 17 amino acids long. The CDR3 loop is CASSHGTAGLGSGALHF. The CDR3 region has the DNA TGCGCCAGCAGCCACGGAACAGCCGGGTTGGGGTCGGGGGCCCTCCACTTT.

The chain couples TRBV4-3 to TRBJ2-7; TRBD1 agrees at 7 bases. Germline CDR1 and CDR2: LGHNA and YSLEER. The trim removed 4 bases at V and 3 bases at J, leaving 15 bases unmatched. This CDR3 contains 17 residues. The CDR3 nucleotides are TGCGCCAGCAGCCGGAACCGCCGGGGACAGATCAACTACGAGCAGTACTTC. This gives the protein CASSRNRRGQINYEQYF.

The rearrangement links TRBV4-3 to TRBJ2-7, with 11 nucleotides matching TRBD2. The junction had 8 bases not matched to a gene; V was cut back by 4 bases and J by 3 bases. Germline V CDR1 and CDR2: LGHNA, YSLEER. This CDR3 contains 16 residues. CDR3 sequence (DNA): TGCGCCAGCAGCCGATCCTTGACTAGCGGGATCTACGAGCAGTACTTC. This encodes CASSRSLTSGIYEQYF.

V is TRBV7-9 and J is TRBJ2-1, with 8 nucleotides matching TRBD2. Germline V gene data show CDR1 as SEHNR and CDR2 as FQNEAQ (reference sequence). The CDR3 totals 16 residues. The ends lost 5 bases at V and 3 bases at J; junction bases unmatched: 9. The CDR3 protein is CASSPWREALYNEQFF. CDR3 in DNA: TGTGCCAGCAGCCCCTGGCGGGAGGCCCTCTACAATGAGCAGTTCTTC.

The chain recombines TRBV5-1 with TRBJ1-1; no firm D call. The V gene's germline CDR1 is SGHRS and CDR2 YFSETQ. CDR3 length equals 17 residues. Trimming stripped 3 bases from V and 3 bases from J, with 21 bases between. CDR3 DNA: TGCGCCAGCAGCTCAATACCGGGATCCCCCAGAGACACTGAAGCTTTCTTT. It yields the protein CASSSIPGSPRDTEAFF.

Only a few counts were recorded for this clone. The rearrangement links TRBV7-9 to TRBJ2-7; the D gene is possibly TRBD2 (6 bases). CDR1 is SEHNR, CDR2 FQNEAQ, per germline (reference sequence). The CDR3 spans 12 residues. Between the trimmed V and J ends, which lost 7 bases and 3 bases, there was a span of 10 bases. The CDR3 region is CASTGGDYEQYF. DNA for the CDR3: TGTGCCAGCACGGGCGGGGACTACGAGCAGTACTTC.

The rearrangement joins TRBV28 to TRBJ1-1, with D uncertain. Germline values: CDR1 MDHEN, CDR2 SYDVKM. The CDR3 extends over 10 amino acids. Trimming took 8 bases from V and 6 from J, leaving 7 bases between them. The CDR3 DNA is TGTGCCAGCCGGCGGGCTGAAGCTTTCTTT. It encodes CASRRAEAFF.

The rearrangement uses TRBV28 and TRBJ2-1; D is undetermined. The CDR3 extends over 19 amino acids. Looked up from germline, CDR1 is MDHEN and CDR2 is SYDVKM. V was clipped by 8 bases and J by 1 base, with 27 bases between them. CDR3 loop: CASDTADRLPIGSYNEQFF. CDR3 sequence (DNA): TGTGCCAGCGACACCGCCGATCGGCTCCCAATTGGGTCCTACAATGAGCAGTTCTTC.

The V call is TRBV6-5, the J call TRBJ1-2; 7 bases map to TRBD1. This CDR3 region has 14 residues. From germline, CDR1 is MNHEY and CDR2 SVGAGI. The V segment lost 2 bases and the J segment 4 bases; nucleotides outside the gene matches: 4. In DNA, the CDR3 is TGTGCCAGCAGTTACATTCGGGACAGCTATGGCTACACCTTC. This gives the protein CASSYIRDSYGYTF.

The genes are TRBV9 and TRBJ2-1; the D gene is possibly TRBD1 (5 bases). The CDR3 loop spans 16 amino acids. Trimming removed 0 bases at V and 7 bases at J, with 17 bases between. Germline V gives CDR1 SGDLS, CDR2 YYNGEE. CDR3 amino acids: CASSVAQALRVNEQFF. CDR3 nucleotide sequence: TGTGCCAGCAGCGTAGCGCAGGCCCTCAGGGTGAATGAGCAGTTCTTC.

This clone turned up a few times. The V call is TRBV19, the J call TRBJ2-1; 12 bases line up with TRBD1. The CDR3 covers 16 residues. After removal of 3 bases from V and 9 bases from J, the junction contained 9 bases not matched to a gene. Germline CDR1 reads LNHDA; CDR2 reads SQIVND (reference sequence). The CDR3 region is CASSMKGQGALGEQFF. The DNA for the CDR3 is TGTGCCAGTAGTATGAAGGGACAGGGGGCTCTTGGTGAGCAGTTCTTC.

The chain carries TRBV5-6 and TRBJ2-5; 7 bases map to TRBD1. V gave up 3 bases and J gave up 3 bases; unmatched junction bases: 5. The CDR3 has 14 residues. Germline values: CDR1 SGHDT, CDR2 YYEEEE. CDR3: CASSWVDREETQYF. The CDR3 nucleotides read TGTGCCAGCAGCTGGGTTGACAGGGAAGAGACCCAGTACTTC.

The gene calls are TRBV19 and TRBJ1-1, with D possibly being TRBD1 (6 bases). The CDR3 is 12 residues long. The germline V gene has CDR1 LNHDA and CDR2 SQIVND (reference sequence). V lost 4 bases and J lost 8, with 11 bases in between. The CDR3 reads CASSRLQGEAFF. The DNA of the CDR3 is TGTGCCAGTAGTAGACTACAGGGAGAAGCTTTCTTT.

The chain is built from TRBV6-5 and TRBJ1-5; no clear D gene. The CDR3 totals 14 residues. V was pared by 2 bases and J by 6 bases, with 11 bases between. Germline CDR1 MNHEY, CDR2 SVGAGI. The CDR3 DNA reads as TGTGCCAGCAGTTACGTGGGAGTTGGTCAGCCCCAGCATTTT. Encoded protein: CASSYVGVGQPQHF.

This chain joins TRBV29-1 and TRBJ1-1; the D gene is possibly TRBD1 (5 bases). Germline V gene sequence: CDR1 SQVTM, CDR2 ANQGSEA. The CDR3 is 12 amino acids. V dropped 5 bases and J dropped 0 bases, with 7 bases sitting between them. In DNA, the CDR3 is TGCAGCGTTAACAGGTTGAACACTGAAGCTTTCTTT. Protein: CSVNRLNTEAFF.

The count of this clone is one. The rearrangement uses TRBV27 and TRBJ2-1, with 7 bases fitting TRBD1. The V segment lost 5 bases and the J segment 3 bases; nucleotides outside the gene matches: 7. The CDR3 sequence is 15 residues long. Germline-derived CDR1 and CDR2 are MNHEY and SMNVEV (reference sequence). CDR3 sequence reads: CASSTGTVNYNEQFF. Here the CDR3 DNA reads TGTGCCAGCAGTACCGGGACAGTTAACTACAATGAGCAGTTCTTC.

The genes are TRBV25-1 and TRBJ2-5; 7 nucleotides align to TRBD1. This CDR3 has 18 amino acids. The germline CDR1 and CDR2 sequences are MGHDK and SYGVNS. Trimming cost V 0 bases and J 5 bases; bases outside gene matches: 15. CDR3 residues: CASSEYVSLGTVGETQYF. In nucleotides, the CDR3 is TGTGCCAGCAGTGAATATGTGAGCCTTGGGACAGTGGGGGAGACCCAGTACTTC.

CDR3 sequence (DNA): TGTGCCAGCAGTCGAGCGGGACGGGAGACCCAGTACTTC. Protein: CASSRAGRETQYF. The rearrangement links TRBV25-1 to TRBJ2-5; 7 positions match TRBD2. CDR1 MGHDK and CDR2 SYGVNS come from the germline V gene. The CDR3 has 13 residues. V gave up 5 bases and J gave up 5 bases; unmatched junction bases: 5.

In its sample, this clone was seen once. This chain joins TRBV28 and TRBJ2-3; D gene ambiguous. Trimming left V 0 bases short and J 4 bases short, with 8 bases between. CDR1 and CDR2 (germline): MDHEN, SYDVKM. CDR3 size: 14 residues. The CDR3 nucleotides are TGTGCCAGCAGTTTATGGGGTAGCCCAGATACGCAGTATTTT. The encoded protein is CASSLWGSPDTQYF.

The rearrangement links TRBV27 to TRBJ2-1; 8 nucleotides line up with TRBD2. CDR1 and CDR2 (germline): MNHEY, SMNVEV (reference sequence). V was clipped by 5 bases and J by 4 bases; unmatched bases: 10. The length of the CDR3 is 16 residues. CDR3 sequence: CASSPPLAGVYNEQFF. DNA for the CDR3: TGTGCCAGCAGTCCCCCTCTAGCGGGTGTTTACAATGAGCAGTTCTTC.

A single count supports this clone. This sequence joins TRBV28 and TRBJ1-2; D gene ambiguous. This CDR3 is 13 amino acids long. Trimming left V 6 bases short and J 4 bases short, with 12 bases between. Germline V gene sequence: CDR1 MDHEN, CDR2 SYDVKM. As DNA, the CDR3 is TGTGCCAGCAGCGCAAGAGAGTCCTATGGCTACACCTTC. Translation gives CASSARESYGYTF.

This rearrangement joins TRBV25-1 to TRBJ1-2; D ambiguous. V lost 2 bases to trimming and J lost 4 bases, with 8 bases between them. The CDR3 covers 13 residues. Germline V gene lookup returns CDR1 MGHDK and CDR2 SYGVNS. The CDR3 sequence is CASSEQESYGYTF. The CDR3 DNA is TGTGCCAGCAGTGAACAAGAGTCCTATGGCTACACCTTC.

J is TRBJ2-7 and V is TRBV14, with 8 bases matching TRBD2. Trimming took 1 base from V and 3 from J; bases not matched to a gene: 5. Germline CDR1 and CDR2: SGHDN and FVKESK. The CDR3 loop spans 15 amino acids. CDR3 in DNA: TGTGCCAGCAGCCAAGGTTCTAGCGGGTTCTACGAGCAGTACTTC. Translated: CASSQGSSGFYEQYF.

J is TRBJ2-2 and V is TRBV2; TRBD2 might be the D (5 bases). This CDR3 has 18 amino acids. The V and J ends lost 2 bases and 3 bases respectively, with 19 bases between them. Looked up from germline, CDR1 is SNHLY and CDR2 is FYNNEI. CDR3 DNA sequence: TGTGCCAGCAGTGAACTAGCCAGTGGTCGGGGTTACACCGGGGAGCTGTTTTTT. It is translated as CASSELASGRGYTGELFF.